The rows below give T cell receptor beta chains drawn from one sample of a study of cytomegalovirus exposure and HLA in healthy donors. The data were produced by immunoSEQ multiplex PCR, yet TCRdb's version contains in-frame clones alone and is incomplete. The data show about 150,000 clones, about four fifths seen once. The sample comprised PBMCs. Source of these receptors: a man aged 45-60 years in good health and CMV-seropositive. The CDR3 runs from the conserved cysteine through the conserved F or W. A D gene is named only where the DNA matches it firmly. Expanded clones are given a class, and other clones once, few, many or no size at all.

clone_size j_call v_call d_call cdr3_nt cdr3_aa
few TRBJ2-7 TRBV5-4 TRBD2 TGTGCCAGCAGCTCGACTAGCGGCTTCTCCTACGAGCAGTACTTC CASSSTSGFSYEQYF
NA TRBJ2-5 TRBV10-3 NA TGTGCCATCAGTGAGTCGAAGAGGTACCAAGAGACCCAGTACTTC CAISESKRYQETQYF
NA TRBJ1-5 TRBV7-9 NA TGTGCCAGCAGCGGAGACCCCGCAGGGCGACAGCCCCAGCATTTT CASSGDPAGRQPQHF
NA TRBJ2-7 TRBV5-1 TRBD1 TGCGCCAGCAGCTTGGTACAGGGGGCGTACGAGCAGTACTTC CASSLVQGAYEQYF
NA TRBJ2-5 TRBV11-3 TRBD2 TGTGCCAGCAGCCGGTCGGGGGGGGAGACCCAGTACTTC CASSRSGGETQYF
NA TRBJ2-5 TRBV6-6 NA TGTGCCAGCAGTCGACAGGGAGGGACCCAGTACTTC CASSRQGGTQYF
NA TRBJ1-5 TRBV6-6 TRBD1 TGTGCCAGCAGTGCCGGGACAGGGAGGGATCAGCCCCAGCATTTT CASSAGTGRDQPQHF
NA TRBJ2-3 TRBV27 NA TGTGCCAGCACCCAGCGAGGCAGCACAGATACGCAGTATTTT CASTQRGSTDTQYF
NA TRBJ2-3 TRBV5-4 NA TGTGCCAGCAGCTTGACTAGTGGGGATACGCAGTATTTT CASSLTSGDTQYF
once TRBJ1-1 TRBV28 TRBD1 TGTGCCAGCAGTCCTCGCCCCGGGACAGCCGAACACACTGAAGCTTTCTTT CASSPRPGTAEHTEAFF
NA TRBJ2-1 TRBV7-8 TRBD2 TGTGCCAGCAGCCCCAGAACTAGCGGGAGGGCTTGGGGCTCCTACAATGAGCAGTTCTTC CASSPRTSGRAWGSYNEQFF
NA TRBJ2-3 TRBV10-1 TRBD1 TGCGCCAGCAGTGCCAGGACGACAGGGGGCTTTGATACGCAGTATTTT CASSARTTGGFDTQYF
NA TRBJ1-1 TRBV10-1 NA TGCGCCAGCAGTGACGGACTGTGGGGGAACACTGAAGCTTTCTTT CASSDGLWGNTEAFF
NA TRBJ2-6 TRBV5-1 NA TGCGCCAGCAGAGATAGCTCTGGGGCCAACGTCCTGACTTTC CASRDSSGANVLTF
once TRBJ2-1 TRBV19 TRBD2 TGTGCCAGTTCAGCGACTAGCTCCTCCTACAATGAGCAGTTCTTC CASSATSSSYNEQFF
NA TRBJ2-5 TRBV6-1 NA TGTGCCAGCAGTGAAAAGGAGACAGGACAAGAGACCCAGTACTTC CASSEKETGQETQYF
NA TRBJ2-7 TRBV19 TRBD1 TGTGCCAGTAGTACAACCGGGACAGCAAGCTACGAGCAGTACTTC CASSTTGTASYEQYF
once TRBJ1-2 TRBV7-2 TRBD1 TGTGCCAGCAGCCGGTTGACAGGGAACTATGGCTACACCTTC CASSRLTGNYGYTF
NA TRBJ1-2 TRBV7-2 NA TGTGCCAGCAGCTTAGGTTCGGCGGAGGACTATGGCTACACCTTC CASSLGSAEDYGYTF
NA TRBJ2-7 TRBV4-1 NA TGCGCCAGCAGCCTATTACCCCCTCTAGCAGCCTACGAGCAGTACTTC CASSLLPPLAAYEQYF
once TRBJ1-5 TRBV6-1 NA TGTGCCAGCAGTGGAGGACAGAGCAATCAGCCCCAGCATTTT CASSGGQSNQPQHF
NA TRBJ2-7 TRBV5-4 TRBD2 TGTGCCAGCAGCCTAACTGGACTAGCGACCTACGAGCAGTACTTC CASSLTGLATYEQYF
NA TRBJ1-4 TRBV5-1 NA TGCGCCAGCAGCGAATCCCTAGGGGCACCAGCTAATGAAAAACTGTTTTTT CASSESLGAPANEKLFF
NA TRBJ2-5 TRBV19 NA TGTGCCAGTAGTATAGGTGGGAGTGGGGAGACCCAGTACTTC CASSIGGSGETQYF
NA TRBJ1-2 TRBV13 NA TGTGCCAGCAGCTTAGGGCGGCAGACATCGGGAGGCTACACCTTC CASSLGRQTSGGYTF
NA TRBJ2-1 TRBV5-1 TRBD1 TGCGCCAGCAGCGAAGACAGGGGCCACTACAATGAGCAGTTCTTC CASSEDRGHYNEQFF
NA TRBJ2-5 TRBV6-6 TRBD1 TGTGCCAGCAGGACGGGACAGGGGTACCAAGAGACCCAGTACTTC CASRTGQGYQETQYF
NA TRBJ1-3 TRBV4-1 NA TGCGCCAGCAGCCAATCATCCCTGCGGGCCGCCATATATTTT CASSQSSLRAAIYF
NA TRBJ2-5 TRBV6-5 NA TGTGCCAGCAGTAGACGCCGGGACTCCCAAGAGACCCAGTACTTC CASSRRRDSQETQYF
few TRBJ2-7 TRBV12-5 NA TGTGCTAGTGCTAGGGGCCCAGGCTACGAGCAGTACTTC CASARGPGYEQYF
NA TRBJ1-5 TRBV27 TRBD1 TGTGCCAGCAGTTTTGACAGGGAAAGACCCCAGCATTTT CASSFDRERPQHF
few TRBJ1-2 TRBV11-2 TRBD1 TGTGCCAGCAGCCTTGGGACAGCTAATAACTATGGCTACACCTTC CASSLGTANNYGYTF
once TRBJ2-7 TRBV4-2 NA TGTGCCAGCAGCCAAGATAAGGGGGAGTGGTACGAGCAGTACTTC CASSQDKGEWYEQYF
once TRBJ2-7 TRBV6-5 NA TGTGCCAGCAGCCGACCAACAGGTACCAACGAGCAGTACTTC CASSRPTGTNEQYF
NA TRBJ2-1 TRBV11-2 TRBD2 TGTGCCAGCAGCCGGCTCTTGGGACTAGCGGGAATCAATGAGCAGTTCTTC CASSRLLGLAGINEQFF
NA TRBJ2-2 TRBV19 NA TGTGCCAGTAGTATGGCTTCGAACACCGGGGAGCTGTTTTTT CASSMASNTGELFF
few TRBJ1-2 TRBV6-1 NA TGTGCCAGCAGAGAGGCGGGAACGGGAGGCTACACCTTC CASREAGTGGYTF
NA TRBJ1-1 TRBV18 TRBD1 TGTGCCAGCTCACCTCCGGGACAGCTTCGAGAAGCTTTCTTT CASSPPGQLREAFF
few TRBJ1-1 TRBV9 TRBD1 TGTGCCAGCAGCGTGACAGGGGAAATGAACACTGAAGCTTTCTTT CASSVTGEMNTEAFF
NA TRBJ2-7 TRBV11-2 NA TGTGCCAGCAGCTCCTACTACGAGCAGTACTTC CASSSYYEQYF
NA TRBJ2-3 TRBV30 TRBD2 TGTGCCTGGAGCGGACTAGCGGTGACAGATACGCAGTATTTT CAWSGLAVTDTQYF
NA TRBJ1-1 TRBV28 NA TGTGCCAGCAAGATTAACAGGGACGCAGGTGAAGCTTTCTTT CASKINRDAGEAFF
NA TRBJ1-3 TRBV6-5 NA TGTGCCAGCACTTTACAGGGTCCGCTGGGAAACACCATATATTTT CASTLQGPLGNTIYF
NA TRBJ1-1 TRBV30 TRBD1 TGTGCCTGGCTTGGACAGGGGCTGGCTGAAGCTTTCTTT CAWLGQGLAEAFF